These T cell receptor delta chains were read from a single sample in a study of gamma-delta T cells after stem cell transplantation. TCRdb reanalysed the RT-PCR reads with CATT. In the table there are some 6,000 delta-chain clones, 1.5% to 2.5% of which are singletons. Material for sequencing was gamma-delta T cells. The receptors were gathered from a human donor. It is not recorded whose cells these are; they may come from a transplant donor. CDR3s include the opening cysteine and the closing phenylalanine or tryptophan. D genes are given only for firm matches. Rows give clone size only sometimes, using once, few, many, or a class for an expanded clone.

>TRDV2|-|many|18|TRDJ1
TGTGCCTGTGACACCGTTGGTACCCTTAATCTTTACACCGATAAACTCATCTTT
CACDTVGTLNLYTDKLIF
>TRDV2|TRDD3|-|18|TRDJ1
TGTGCCTGTGACACCGTGGCTACTGGGGGATCCGACACCGATAAACTCATCTTT
CACDTVATGGSDTDKLIF
>TRDV2|TRDD3|large|18|TRDJ1
TGTGCCTGTGACCCCCTTCGTACTGGGGGATACGAAGCCGATAAACTCATCTTT
CACDPLRTGGYEADKLIF
>TRDV2|TRDD3|-|17|TRDJ1
TGTGCCTGTGACGGAGTTACTGGGGGATACGAAGCCGATAAACTCATCTTT
CACDGVTGGYEADKLIF
>TRDV2|-|medium-sized|14|TRDJ3
TGTGCCTGTGTGGCGAGGATTTATAACCGACAGATGTTTTTC
CACVARIYNRQMFF
>TRDV2|TRDD3|few|16|TRDJ1
TGTGCCTGTGATTTCCTGGGGGATACCGCCACCGATAAACTCATCTTT
CACDFLGDTATDKLIF
>TRDV2|TRDD3|few|19|TRDJ3
TGTGCCTGTGACACCACTGGGGGCTATAGCTCCTGGGACACCCGACAGATGTTTTTC
CACDTTGGYSSWDTRQMFF
>TRDV2|TRDD3|-|18|TRDJ1
TGTGCCTGTGACCCCTTACTGGGGGATACGATCGGCACCGATAAACTCATCTTT
CACDPLLGDTIGTDKLIF
>TRDV2|TRDD3|many|18|TRDJ1
TGTGCCTGTGACACGGTGCTCCTTACTGGGGAACACACCGATAAACTCATCTTT
CACDTVLLTGEHTDKLIF
>TRDV2|TRDD3|-|19|TRDJ1
TGTGCCTGTGACCTAATGGGACTGGGGGATACGGCGTACACCGATAAACTCATCTTT
CACDLMGLGDTAYTDKLIF
>TRDV2|TRDD3|few|22|TRDJ1
TGTGCCTGTGACCCGGTTTTCCTTTCCCGTACTGGGGATGGGGCGGACACCGATAAACTCATCTTT
CACDPVFLSRTGDGADTDKLIF
>TRDV2|TRDD3|large|15|TRDJ1
TGTGCCTGTGACTCACTGGGGGATACGGCCGATAAACTCATCTTT
CACDSLGDTADKLIF
>TRDV1|-|-|20|TRDJ1
TGTGCTCTTGGGGAGTCGGCCTTCCTACGGTACTGGGGGATCCCCGATAAACTCATCTTT
CALGESAFLRYWGIPDKLIF
>TRDV2|TRDD3|few|18|TRDJ1
TGTGCCTGTGACCAAGTACTGGGGGAACACTACCACACCGATAAACTCATCTTT
CACDQVLGEHYHTDKLIF
>TRDV1|-|few|24|TRDJ1
TGTGCTCTTGGGGACCCCCGGCCTTCCTTACGGGTGGTGGGGGGGGGGCTAAACACCGATAAACTCATCTTT
CALGDPRPSLRVVGGGLNTDKLIF
>TRDV2|TRDD3|few|18|TRDJ1
TGTGCCTGCAAACGACTGGGGGATACGGGACCGTACACCGATAAACTCATCTTT
CACKRLGDTGPYTDKLIF
>TRDV2|TRDD3|hyperexpanded|20|TRDJ1
TGTGCCTGTGACACCGTCCTTCCCACTTTGGGGGATACAGGACCCGATAAACTCATCTTT
CACDTVLPTLGDTGPDKLIF
>TRDV2|TRDD3|medium-sized|17|TRDJ1
TGTGCCTGTGACTTCGTACTGGGGGATAGAGACACCGATAAACTCATCTTT
CACDFVLGDRDTDKLIF
>TRDV2|TRDD3|-|16|TRDJ1
TGTGCCTGTGACACGGTAACTGGGGGATCCACCGATAAACTCATCTTT
CACDTVTGGSTDKLIF
>TRDV2|TRDD3|many|19|TRDJ1
TGTGCCTGTGACACCGTCCCGGGCGTACTGGGGGATGGAGTTGTTAAACTCATCTTT
CACDTVPGVLGDGVVKLIF
>TRDV2|TRDD3|few|17|TRDJ1
TGTGCCTGTGACACCCTACTGGGGGATAGTCAGACCGATAAACTCATCTTT
CACDTLLGDSQTDKLIF
>TRDV2|TRDD3|few|16|TRDJ1
TGTGCCTGTGACTTACTGGGGGATCTGAAGTACGATAAACTCATCTTT
CACDLLGDLKYDKLIF
>TRDV2|-|medium-sized|17|TRDJ1
TGTGCCTGTGAGAGGCTACTCCTTGGGACATCCACCGATAAACTCATCTTT
CACERLLLGTSTDKLIF
>TRDV2|-|medium-sized|16|TRDJ1
TGTGCCTGTGACGAGGTGGGAGACCTCTACACCGATAAACTCATCTTT
CACDEVGDLYTDKLIF
>TRDV1|TRDD3|-|20|TRDJ1
TGTGCTCTTGGCTATCCATGGGGAGGATACGCCGAAGAGTACACCGATAAACTAATCTTT
CALGYPWGGYAEEYTDKLIF
>TRDV2|TRDD3|medium-sized|19|TRDJ1
TGTGCCTGTGACACATTGGACTGGGGGATACGCGACGAGACCGATAAACTCATCTTT
CACDTLDWGIRDETDKLIF
>TRDV2|TRDD3|-|19|TRDJ1
TGTGCCTGTGACGCTGTACTGGGGGATACGCCTAAAGGCTCCGATAAACTCATCTTT
CACDAVLGDTPKGSDKLIF
>TRDV2|TRDD3|medium-sized|19|TRDJ1
TGTGCCTGTGACACCGTACTGGGGGATACGCGGATGTACACCGATAAACTCATCTTT
CACDTVLGDTRMYTDKLIF
>TRDV2|TRDD3|few|19|TRDJ1
TGTGCCTGTGACAGTTTAGCCGCACTGGGGGATACGGAGGGCGATAAACTCATCTTT
CACDSLAALGDTEGDKLIF
>TRDV2|TRDD3|medium-sized|14|TRDJ1
TGTGCCTGTGACACCCTACTGGGGGACGATAAACTCATCTTT
CACDTLLGDDKLIF
>TRDV2|TRDD3|few|16|TRDJ1
TGTGCCTGTGATCTACTGGGGGATGGACGCACCGATAAACTCATCTTT
CACDLLGDGRTDKLIF
>TRDV2|TRDD3|medium-sized|17|TRDJ1
TGTGCCTGTGACGCTATACTGGGGGATACGACCACCGATAAACTCATCTTT
CACDAILGDTTTDKLIF
>TRDV2|-|medium-sized|15|TRDJ1
TGTGCCTGTGACTCAGTGGGTATTAACACCGATAAACTCATCTTT
CACDSVGINTDKLIF
>TRDV2|-|medium-sized|18|TRDJ3
TGTGCCTGTGACACCGTTGGGGAGAGCTCCTGGGACACCCGACAGATGTTTTTC
CACDTVGESSWDTRQMFF
>TRDV2|TRDD3|-|21|TRDJ3
TGTGCCTGTGACGTACTGGGGGATTCCCCTCCGAGTTCCTGGGACACCCGACAGATGTTTTTC
CACDVLGDSPPSSWDTRQMFF
>TRDV2|TRDD3|few|17|TRDJ1
TGTGCCTGTGACAAACTGGGGGATACATGGGGCACCGATAAACTCATCTTT
CACDKLGDTWGTDKLIF
>TRDV2|TRDD3|medium-sized|14|TRDJ1
TGTGCCTGTGACAGACTGGGGGTAACCGATAAACTCATCTTT
CACDRLGVTDKLIF
>TRDV1|-|many|17|TRDJ1
TGTGCTCTTGGGGAACTACCGGGAATGACCTACAGGTGGGGACTCATCTTT
CALGELPGMTYRWGLIF
>TRDV2|TRDD3|few|19|TRDJ1
TGTGCCTGTGACACCGTGCCCGTACTGGGGGATACGGTCACCGATAAACTCATCTTT
CACDTVPVLGDTVTDKLIF
>TRDV2|TRDD3|few|17|TRDJ1
TGTGCCTGTGACCCCTTACTGGGGGATGCGCGTACCGATAAACTCATCTTT
CACDPLLGDARTDKLIF
>TRDV2|TRDD3|-|16|TRDJ1
TGTGCCTGTGACGCCTCGGGGGATCTGAAGTACGATAAACTCATCTTT
CACDASGDLKYDKLIF
>TRDV2|TRDD3|few|21|TRDJ1
TGTGCCTGTGATAAAGTGACCGTACTGGGGGATACGCTATCCAACACCGATAAACTCATCTTT
CACDKVTVLGDTLSNTDKLIF
>TRDV2|TRDD3|large|18|TRDJ1
TGTGCCTGTGACACCGTACAGGGCGGGGGATCTAACACCGATAAACTCATCTTT
CACDTVQGGGSNTDKLIF
>TRDV2|TRDD3|-|17|TRDJ1
TGTGCCTGTGACTCGGTACTGGGGGATACGGAGGGCGATAAACTCATCTTT
CACDSVLGDTEGDKLIF
>TRDV2|TRDD3|medium-sized|18|TRDJ1
TGTGCCTGTGACACCGTGGGGGACAAACACTATAACACCGATAAACTCATCTTT
CACDTVGDKHYNTDKLIF
>TRDV2|TRDD3|medium-sized|17|TRDJ1
TGTGCCTGTGACACCGTAGGAGGGCTGGGGGATACCGGTCAACTCATCTTT
CACDTVGGLGDTGQLIF
>TRDV2|TRDD3|medium-sized|17|TRDJ1
TGTGCCTGTGACACCGTCGACTCTGGGGGCGCAACCGATAAACTCATCTTT
CACDTVDSGGATDKLIF
>TRDV2|TRDD3|medium-sized|19|TRDJ1
TGTGCCTGTGACACCTTACTGGGGGATACCCCACGACACACCGATAAACTCATCTTT
CACDTLLGDTPRHTDKLIF
>TRDV2|TRDD3|-|19|TRDJ1
TGTGCCGGTGACACCGTCTCGGGTCTGGGGGATCCACCGACCGATAAACTCATCTTT
CAGDTVSGLGDPPTDKLIF
>TRDV2|TRDD3|medium-sized|16|TRDJ1
TGTGCCTGTGACACCGTCTCTGGGGATACGGTCGATAAACTCATCTTT
CACDTVSGDTVDKLIF
>TRDV1|-|medium-sized|20|TRDJ1
TGTGCTCTTGGATTCCCAACCCGTACTAGCTACACCGATAAAGTTTATAAACTCATCTTT
CALGFPTRTSYTDKVYKLIF